These T cell receptor beta chains were read from a single sample in a study of beta chain features in type 1 diabetes. Data came from immunoSEQ multiplex PCR; TCRdb stores just in-frame clones and leaves some out. The repertoire has about 15,000 clones, approximately 68% of them found once; the top ten carry 2.5%. Sequenced sample: Tregs from blood. Receptors were obtained from a man aged 30 to 39 with type 1 diabetes. Each CDR3 is given with its conserved first and last residue. A D gene is named only where the DNA matches it firmly. A clone size is listed for some rows: how often the clone was seen (once, few, many), or a class if it is expanded.

TRBV7-2	-	-	16	TRBJ2-3	TGTGCCAGCAGCTTAGGTTGGGGGGTTTTGGCTGATACGCAGTATTTT	CASSLGWGVLADTQYF
TRBV30	-	TRBD1	14	TRBJ2-3	TGTGCCTGGAATAAGGGGGCGAGCACAGATACGCAGTATTTT	CAWNKGASTDTQYF
TRBV6-5	-	-	14	TRBJ2-7	TGTGCCAGCAGCCCCAGGGCGGGACCCTACGAGCAGTACTTC	CASSPRAGPYEQYF
TRBV4-1	few	TRBD1	13	TRBJ2-5	TGCGCCAGCAGCCGTTCAGGGGGAGAGACCCAGTACTTC	CASSRSGGETQYF
TRBV18	-	TRBD1	14	TRBJ2-7	TGTGCCAGCTCGCGGGACAGGGCAGCCTACGAGCAGTACTTC	CASSRDRAAYEQYF
TRBV5-1	-	TRBD2	14	TRBJ2-7	TGCGCCAGCAGCTTGGGCGGGGGGACCTACGAGCAGTACTTC	CASSLGGGTYEQYF
TRBV25-1	-	-	13	TRBJ2-7	TGTGCCAGCAGTGAATATACGCAGGGCCCTTGGTACTTC	CASSEYTQGPWYF
TRBV4-2	-	TRBD2	17	TRBJ2-3	TGTGCCAGCAGCCAAGATATAACTAGCGGAAGCACAGATACGCAGTATTTT	CASSQDITSGSTDTQYF
TRBV27	-	TRBD1	15	TRBJ2-6	TGTGCCAGCAGTCCTGGGACAGGCGGGGCCAACGTCCTGACTTTC	CASSPGTGGANVLTF
TRBV30	-	-	13	TRBJ1-1	TGTGCCTGGAGTCTTAAATTGAACACTGAAGCTTTCTTT	CAWSLKLNTEAFF